This T cell receptor (beta chain) came from a study of blood T cell repertoires in COVID-19. Background on the study: Acute and convalescent COVID-19 specimens originated in the United States, Italy and Spain.

The repertoire was sequenced with immunoSEQ multiplex PCR; TCRdb's copy has only in-frame clones and lacks some. The profile shows approximately 240,000 clones, roughly 91% of them singletons. CDR1 and CDR2 (germline): SEHNR, FQNEAQ (reference sequence). The CDR3 is made up of 18 amino acids. With 3 bases removed from V and 4 bases from J, the gap between germline ends came to 24 bases. This sequence originates from a man aged 30 to 45 with COVID-19, enrolled during active disease. Material: peripheral blood. The genes are TRBV7-9 and TRBJ2-5; tentative D call: TRBD1 (6 bases). CDR3 nucleotides: TGTGCCAGCAGCTTCGACCCGAGGGGGACGGAACTAGGAGAGACCCAGTACTTC. Its protein is CASSFDPRGTELGETQYF.